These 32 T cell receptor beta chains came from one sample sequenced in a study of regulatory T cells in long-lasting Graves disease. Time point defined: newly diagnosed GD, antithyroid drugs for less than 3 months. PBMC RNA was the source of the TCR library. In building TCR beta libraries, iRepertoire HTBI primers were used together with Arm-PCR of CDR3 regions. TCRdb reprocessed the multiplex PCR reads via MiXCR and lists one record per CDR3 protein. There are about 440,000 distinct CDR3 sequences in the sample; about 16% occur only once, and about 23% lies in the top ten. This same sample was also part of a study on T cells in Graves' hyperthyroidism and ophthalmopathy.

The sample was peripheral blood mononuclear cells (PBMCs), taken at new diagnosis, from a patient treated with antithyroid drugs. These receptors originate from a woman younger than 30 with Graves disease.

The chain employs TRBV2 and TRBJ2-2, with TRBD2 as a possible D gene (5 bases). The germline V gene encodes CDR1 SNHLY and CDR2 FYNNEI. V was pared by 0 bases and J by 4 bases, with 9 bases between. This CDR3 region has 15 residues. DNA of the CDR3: TGTGCCAGCAGTGAAGCGCGGGCGGTCACCGGGGAGCTGTTTTTT. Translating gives CASSEARAVTGELFF.

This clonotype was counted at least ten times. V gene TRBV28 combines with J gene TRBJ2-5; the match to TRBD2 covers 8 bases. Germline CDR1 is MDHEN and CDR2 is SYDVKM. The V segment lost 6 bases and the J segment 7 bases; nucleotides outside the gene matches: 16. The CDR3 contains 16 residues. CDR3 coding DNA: TGTGCCAGCAGCCCCACCGGACTAGCCCCCCGGGGGACCCAGTACTTC. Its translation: CASSPTGLAPRGTQYF.

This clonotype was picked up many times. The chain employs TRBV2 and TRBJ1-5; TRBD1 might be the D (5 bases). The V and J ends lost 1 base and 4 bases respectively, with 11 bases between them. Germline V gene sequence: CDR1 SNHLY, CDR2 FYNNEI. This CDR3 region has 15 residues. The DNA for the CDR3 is TGTGCCAGCAGTGAAGGGGGGTCACCGAATCAGCCCCAGCATTTT. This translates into CASSEGGSPNQPQHF.

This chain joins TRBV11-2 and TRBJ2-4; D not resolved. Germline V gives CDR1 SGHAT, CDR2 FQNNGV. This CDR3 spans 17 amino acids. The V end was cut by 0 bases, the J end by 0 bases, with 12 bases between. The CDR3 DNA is TGTGCCAGCAGCTTAGATGGTTGGGCCCTAGCCAAAAACATTCAGTACTTC. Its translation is CASSLDGWALAKNIQYF.

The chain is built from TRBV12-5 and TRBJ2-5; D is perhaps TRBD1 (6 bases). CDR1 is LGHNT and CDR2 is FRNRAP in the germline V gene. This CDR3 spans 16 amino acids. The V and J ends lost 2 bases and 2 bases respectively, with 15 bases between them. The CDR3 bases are TGTGCTAGTGGTTTGACACAGGGCTTCGGGCAAGAGACCCAGTACTTC. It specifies CASGLTQGFGQETQYF.

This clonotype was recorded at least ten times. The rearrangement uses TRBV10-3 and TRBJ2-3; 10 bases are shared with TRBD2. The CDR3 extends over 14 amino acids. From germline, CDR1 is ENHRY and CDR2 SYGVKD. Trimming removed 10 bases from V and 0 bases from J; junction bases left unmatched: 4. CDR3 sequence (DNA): TGTGCCACCCTGACTAGCGGGAGCACAGATACGCAGTATTTT. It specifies CATLTSGSTDTQYF.

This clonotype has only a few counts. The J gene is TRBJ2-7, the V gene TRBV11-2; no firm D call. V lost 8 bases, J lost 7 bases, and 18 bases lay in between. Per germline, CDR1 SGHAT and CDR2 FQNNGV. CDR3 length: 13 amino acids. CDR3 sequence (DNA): TGTGCCAGCTCACCACTGGATGCTCGAGAGCAGTACTTC. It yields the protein CASSPLDAREQYF.

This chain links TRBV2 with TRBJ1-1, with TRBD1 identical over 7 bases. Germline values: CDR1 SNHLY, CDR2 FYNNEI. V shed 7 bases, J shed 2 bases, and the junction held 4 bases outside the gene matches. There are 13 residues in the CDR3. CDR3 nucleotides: TGTGCCAGCACTGGGACAGCCAACACTGAAGCTTTCTTT. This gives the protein CASTGTANTEAFF.

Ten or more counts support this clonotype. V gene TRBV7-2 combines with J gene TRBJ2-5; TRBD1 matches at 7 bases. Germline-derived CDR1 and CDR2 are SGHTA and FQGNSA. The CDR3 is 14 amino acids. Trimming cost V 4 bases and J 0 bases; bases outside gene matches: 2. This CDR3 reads CASSWTGDQETQYF. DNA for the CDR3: TGTGCCAGCAGCTGGACAGGAGACCAAGAGACCCAGTACTTC.

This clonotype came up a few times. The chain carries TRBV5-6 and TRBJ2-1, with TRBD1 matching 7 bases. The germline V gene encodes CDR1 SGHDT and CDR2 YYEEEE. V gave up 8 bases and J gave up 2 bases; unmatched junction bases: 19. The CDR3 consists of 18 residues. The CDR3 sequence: CASARQGVLHGAYNEQFF. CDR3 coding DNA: TGTGCCAGTGCAAGACAGGGAGTCCTACATGGAGCCTACAATGAGCAGTTCTTC.

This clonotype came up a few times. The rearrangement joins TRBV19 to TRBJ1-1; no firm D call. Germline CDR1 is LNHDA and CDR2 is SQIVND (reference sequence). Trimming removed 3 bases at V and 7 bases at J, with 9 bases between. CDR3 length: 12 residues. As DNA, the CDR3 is TGTGCCAGTAGTATTGGGCAGAATGAAGCTTTCTTT. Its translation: CASSIGQNEAFF.

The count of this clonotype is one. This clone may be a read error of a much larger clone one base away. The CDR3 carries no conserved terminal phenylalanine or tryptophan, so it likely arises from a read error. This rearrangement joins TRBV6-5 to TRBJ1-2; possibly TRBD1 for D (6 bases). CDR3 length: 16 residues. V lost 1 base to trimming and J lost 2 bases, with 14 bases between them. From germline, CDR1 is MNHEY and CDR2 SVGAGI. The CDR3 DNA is TGTGCCAGCAGTTACTTGGGCAGGGGTAGAAACTATGGCTACACCTCC. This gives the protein CASSYLGRGRNYGYTS.

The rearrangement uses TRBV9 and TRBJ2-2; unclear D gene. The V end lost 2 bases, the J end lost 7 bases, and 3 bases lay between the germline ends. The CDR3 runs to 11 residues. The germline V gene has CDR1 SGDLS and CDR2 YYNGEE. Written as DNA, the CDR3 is TGTGCCAGCAGCGTTGACGGGGAGCTGTTTTTT. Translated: CASSVDGELFF.

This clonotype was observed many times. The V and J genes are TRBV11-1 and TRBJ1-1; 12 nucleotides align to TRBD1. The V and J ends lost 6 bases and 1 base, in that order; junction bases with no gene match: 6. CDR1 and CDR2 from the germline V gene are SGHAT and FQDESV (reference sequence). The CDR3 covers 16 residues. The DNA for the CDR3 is TGTGCCAGCAGTTCCGGGACAGGGGGCCGGAACACTGAAGCTTTCTTT. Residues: CASSSGTGGRNTEAFF.

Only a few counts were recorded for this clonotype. The CDR3, as DNA: TGTGCCATCAGTGAAGCGGGCCGAGAGACCCAGTACTTC. It encodes CAISEAGRETQYF. V is TRBV10-3 and J is TRBJ2-5, with a weak D call TRBD2 (6 bases). V was cut by 3 bases and J by 4 bases, with 9 bases left in between. The germline V gene has CDR1 ENHRY and CDR2 SYGVKD. This CDR3 has 13 residues.

For the CDR3, the DNA is TGTGCCAGCAGTTTGCCCGGGACAGGGGATCGAAATGAGCAGTTCTTC. Amino acid sequence: CASSLPGTGDRNEQFF. This chain uses TRBV6-5 with TRBJ2-1, with 10 bases identical to TRBD1. The V and J ends lost 4 bases and 7 bases, in that order; junction bases with no gene match: 10. The germline CDR1 and CDR2 sequences are MNHEY and SVGAGI. The CDR3 consists of 16 residues.

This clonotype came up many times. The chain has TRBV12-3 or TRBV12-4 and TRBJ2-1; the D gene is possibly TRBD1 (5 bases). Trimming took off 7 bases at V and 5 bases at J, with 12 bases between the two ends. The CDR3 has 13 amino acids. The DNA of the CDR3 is TGTGCCAGCAACTCTGTCAGGGACAATGAGCAGTTCTTC. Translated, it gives CASNSVRDNEQFF.

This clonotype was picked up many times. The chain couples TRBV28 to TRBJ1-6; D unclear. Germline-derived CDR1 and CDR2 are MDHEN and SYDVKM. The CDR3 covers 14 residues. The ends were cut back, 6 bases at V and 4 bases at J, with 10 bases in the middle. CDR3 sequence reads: CASSRAVYNSPLHF. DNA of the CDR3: TGTGCCAGCAGCCGGGCAGTGTATAATTCACCCCTCCACTTT.

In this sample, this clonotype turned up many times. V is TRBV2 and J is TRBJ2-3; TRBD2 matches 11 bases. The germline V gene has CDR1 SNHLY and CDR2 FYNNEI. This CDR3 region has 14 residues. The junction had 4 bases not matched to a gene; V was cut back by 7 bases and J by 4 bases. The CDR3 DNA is TGTGCCAGCATAACTAGCGGGAGTCCAGATACGCAGTATTTT. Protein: CASITSGSPDTQYF.

Here the CDR3 reads CASSQVVAGAANIQYF. CDR3 DNA: TGCGCCAGCAGCCAAGTCGTGGCGGGAGCGGCAAACATTCAGTACTTC. The chain combines TRBV4-1 with TRBJ2-4, with 7 bases lining up with TRBD2. The CDR3 is made up of 16 amino acids. The trim removed 1 base at V and 6 bases at J, leaving 9 bases unmatched. The germline V gene has CDR1 MGHRA and CDR2 YSYEKL.

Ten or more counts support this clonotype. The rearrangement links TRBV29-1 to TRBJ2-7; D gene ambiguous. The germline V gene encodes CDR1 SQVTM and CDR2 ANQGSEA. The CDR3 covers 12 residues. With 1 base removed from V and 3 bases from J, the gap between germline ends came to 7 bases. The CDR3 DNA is TGCAGCGTTGAAGGGCGATACTACGAGCAGTACTTC. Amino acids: CSVEGRYYEQYF.

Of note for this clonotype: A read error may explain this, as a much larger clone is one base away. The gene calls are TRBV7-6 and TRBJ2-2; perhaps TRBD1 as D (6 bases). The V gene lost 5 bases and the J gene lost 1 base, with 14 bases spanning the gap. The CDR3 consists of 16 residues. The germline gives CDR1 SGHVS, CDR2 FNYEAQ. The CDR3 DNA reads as TGTGCCAGCAGCCCCCAACAGGGAAAGAACACCGGGGAGCTGTTTTTT. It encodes CASSPQQGKNTGELFF.

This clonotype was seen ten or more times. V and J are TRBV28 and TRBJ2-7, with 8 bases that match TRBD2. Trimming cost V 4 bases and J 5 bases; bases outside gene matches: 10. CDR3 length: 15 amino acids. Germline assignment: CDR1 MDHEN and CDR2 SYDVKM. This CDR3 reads CASSSSGTRKDEQYF. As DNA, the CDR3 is TGTGCCAGCAGTTCCTCTGGGACTAGGAAGGACGAGCAGTACTTC.

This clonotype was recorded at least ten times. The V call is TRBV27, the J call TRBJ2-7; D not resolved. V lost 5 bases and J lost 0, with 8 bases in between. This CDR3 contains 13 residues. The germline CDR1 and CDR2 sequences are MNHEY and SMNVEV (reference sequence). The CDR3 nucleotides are TGTGCCAGCAGTCGAACGGACTCCTACGAGCAGTACTTC. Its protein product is CASSRTDSYEQYF.

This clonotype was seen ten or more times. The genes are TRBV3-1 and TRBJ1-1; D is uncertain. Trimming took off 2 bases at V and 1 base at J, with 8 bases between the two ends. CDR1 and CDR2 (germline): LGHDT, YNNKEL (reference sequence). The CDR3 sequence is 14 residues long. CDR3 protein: CASSQNSKNTEAFF. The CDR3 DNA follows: TGTGCCAGCAGCCAAAACAGCAAGAACACTGAAGCTTTCTTT.

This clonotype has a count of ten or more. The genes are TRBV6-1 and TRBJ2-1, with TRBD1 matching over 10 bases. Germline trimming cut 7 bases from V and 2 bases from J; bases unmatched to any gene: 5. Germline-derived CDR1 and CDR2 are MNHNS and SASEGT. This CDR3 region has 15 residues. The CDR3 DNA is TGTGCCAGCATCCGGACAGGGGGGACCTACAATGAGCAGTTCTTC. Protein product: CASIRTGGTYNEQFF.

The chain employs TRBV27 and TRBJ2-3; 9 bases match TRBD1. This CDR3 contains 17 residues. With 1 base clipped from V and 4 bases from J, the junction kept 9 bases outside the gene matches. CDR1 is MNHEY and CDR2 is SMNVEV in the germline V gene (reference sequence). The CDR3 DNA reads TGTGCCAGCAGTTTATTTTCTGGGACAGGGACGTCAGATACGCAGTATTTT. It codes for CASSLFSGTGTSDTQYF.

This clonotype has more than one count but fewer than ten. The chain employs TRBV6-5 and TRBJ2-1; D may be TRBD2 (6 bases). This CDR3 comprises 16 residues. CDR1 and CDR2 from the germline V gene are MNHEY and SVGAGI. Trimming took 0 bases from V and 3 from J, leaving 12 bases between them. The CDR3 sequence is CASSYSFRGSYNEQFF. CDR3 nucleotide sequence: TGTGCCAGCAGTTACTCGTTCCGGGGGAGCTACAATGAGCAGTTCTTC.

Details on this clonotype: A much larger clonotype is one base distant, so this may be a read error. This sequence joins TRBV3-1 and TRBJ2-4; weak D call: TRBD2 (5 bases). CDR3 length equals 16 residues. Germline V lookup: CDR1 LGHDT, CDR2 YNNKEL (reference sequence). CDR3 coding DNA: TGTGCCGGCAGCCAAGATCATGGACTTGCCAAAAACATTCAGTACTTC. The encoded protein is CAGSQDHGLAKNIQYF.

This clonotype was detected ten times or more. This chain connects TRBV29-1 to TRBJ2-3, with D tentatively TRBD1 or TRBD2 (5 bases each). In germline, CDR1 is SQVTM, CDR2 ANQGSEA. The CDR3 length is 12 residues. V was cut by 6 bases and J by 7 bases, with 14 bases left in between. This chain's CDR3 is CSVEPGRNTQYF. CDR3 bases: TGCAGCGTCGAACCGGGGCGAAATACGCAGTATTTT.

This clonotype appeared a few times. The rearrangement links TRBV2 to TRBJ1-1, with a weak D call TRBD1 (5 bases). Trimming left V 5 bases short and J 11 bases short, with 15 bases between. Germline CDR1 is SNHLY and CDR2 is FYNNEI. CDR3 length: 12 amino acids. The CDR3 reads CASSSDRGGAFF. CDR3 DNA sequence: TGTGCCAGCAGTTCCGACAGAGGCGGGGCTTTCTTT.

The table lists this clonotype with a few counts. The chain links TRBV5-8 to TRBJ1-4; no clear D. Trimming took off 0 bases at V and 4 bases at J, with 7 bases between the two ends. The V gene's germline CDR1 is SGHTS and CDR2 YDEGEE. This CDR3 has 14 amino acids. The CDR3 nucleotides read TGTGCCAGCAGCTTGGACAGTATTAATGAAAAACTGTTTTTT. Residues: CASSLDSINEKLFF.